The 5 T cell receptor beta chains given below trace back to one sample, sequenced in a study of blood T cell repertoires in COVID-19. The protocol was immunoSEQ multiplex PCR, while the TCRdb copy is restricted to in-frame clones and leaves out a portion. The sample shows 200,000 to 250,000 clones, 86% of them seen only once. Sequenced sample: peripheral blood. The receptors shown here come from a man aged 45-60 years with acute or convalescent COVID-19.

The rearrangement uses TRBV2 and TRBJ1-5; 9 nucleotides align to TRBD1. V was clipped by 6 bases and J by 7 bases; unmatched bases: 4. The CDR3 has 13 residues. Germline V gene data show CDR1 as SNHLY and CDR2 as FYNNEI. As DNA, the CDR3 is TGTGCCAGCAGGACAGGGGGTTGGCAGCCCCAGCATTTT. As protein: CASRTGGWQPQHF.

The chain is built from TRBV6-5 and TRBJ1-5, with D tentatively TRBD1 (6 bases). The CDR3 has 15 amino acids. Germline values: CDR1 MNHEY, CDR2 SVGAGI. V lost 4 bases and J 1 base, leaving 11 bases between the germline ends. The CDR3 is CASSWAQGSNQPQHF. Here the CDR3 DNA reads TGTGCCAGCAGTTGGGCACAGGGCAGCAATCAGCCCCAGCATTTT.

The chain combines TRBV15 with TRBJ1-2, with D tentatively TRBD1 (5 bases). This CDR3 comprises 14 residues. CDR1 and CDR2 from the germline V gene are LNHNV and YYDKDF (reference sequence). With 0 bases removed from V and 6 bases from J, the gap between germline ends came to 11 bases. CDR3 loop: CATSRDSRGDGYTF. The DNA for the CDR3 is TGTGCCACCAGCAGAGACTCCCGGGGGGATGGCTACACCTTC.

V is TRBV19 and J is TRBJ2-7, with D possibly matching TRBD2 (5 bases). From germline, CDR1 is LNHDA and CDR2 SQIVND (reference sequence). The CDR3 contains 14 residues. V lost 0 bases and J lost 5, with 11 bases in between. CDR3: CASSIDRGRDEQYF. The CDR3 DNA reads TGTGCCAGTAGTATAGACCGGGGTAGGGACGAGCAGTACTTC.

The rearrangement links TRBV11-2 to TRBJ2-7; a possible D gene is TRBD2 (5 bases). The ends were cut back, 1 base at V and 0 bases at J, with 13 bases in the middle. Germline CDR1 is SGHAT and CDR2 is FQNNGV. The CDR3 contains 16 residues. This CDR3 is CASSLGVRGSSYEQYF. For the CDR3, the DNA is TGTGCCAGCAGCTTAGGGGTTAGAGGGAGCTCCTACGAGCAGTACTTC.